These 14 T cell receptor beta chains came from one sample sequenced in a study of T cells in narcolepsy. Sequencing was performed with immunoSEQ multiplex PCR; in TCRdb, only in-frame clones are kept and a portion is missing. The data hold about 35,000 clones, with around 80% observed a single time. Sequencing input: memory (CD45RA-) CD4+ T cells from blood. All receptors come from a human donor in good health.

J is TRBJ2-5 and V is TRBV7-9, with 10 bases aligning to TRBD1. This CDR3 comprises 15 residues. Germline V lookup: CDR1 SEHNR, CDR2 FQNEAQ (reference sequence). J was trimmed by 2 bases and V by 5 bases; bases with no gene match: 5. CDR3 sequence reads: CASSPGTGDQETQYF. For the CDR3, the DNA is TGTGCCAGCAGCCCCGGGACAGGGGATCAAGAGACCCAGTACTTC.

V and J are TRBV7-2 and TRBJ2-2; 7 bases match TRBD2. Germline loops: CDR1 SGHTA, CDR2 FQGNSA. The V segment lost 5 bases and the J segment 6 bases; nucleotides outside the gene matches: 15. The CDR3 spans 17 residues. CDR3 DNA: TGTGCCAGCAGCCCCTGGGGAGGGCCCTTAGTCGCCGGGGAGCTGTTTTTT. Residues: CASSPWGGPLVAGELFF.

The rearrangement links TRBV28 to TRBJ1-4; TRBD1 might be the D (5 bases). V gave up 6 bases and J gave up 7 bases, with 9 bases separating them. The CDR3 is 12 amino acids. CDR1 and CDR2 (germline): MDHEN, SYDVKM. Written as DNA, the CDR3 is TGTGCCAGCAGCCTGGGGGGTGAAAAACTGTTTTTT. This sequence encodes CASSLGGEKLFF.

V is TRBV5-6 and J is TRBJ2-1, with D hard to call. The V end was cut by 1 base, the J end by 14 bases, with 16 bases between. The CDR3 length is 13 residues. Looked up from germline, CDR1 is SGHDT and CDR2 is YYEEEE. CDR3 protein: CASSLLRTHREFF. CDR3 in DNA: TGTGCCAGCAGCTTGTTGCGGACCCACCGGGAGTTCTTC.

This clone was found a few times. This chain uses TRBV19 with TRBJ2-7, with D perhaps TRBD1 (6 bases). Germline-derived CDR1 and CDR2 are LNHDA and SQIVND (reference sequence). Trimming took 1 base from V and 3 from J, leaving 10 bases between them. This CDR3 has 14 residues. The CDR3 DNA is TGTGCCAGTAGTATAGGCCGCAGGGGCTACGAGCAGTACTTC. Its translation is CASSIGRRGYEQYF. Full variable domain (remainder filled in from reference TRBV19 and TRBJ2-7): DGGITQSPKYLFRKEGQNVTLSCEQNLNHDAMYWYRQDPGQGLRLIYYSQIVNDFQKGDIAEGYSVSREKKESFPLTVTSAQKNPTAFYLCASSIGRRGYEQYFGPGTRLTVT.

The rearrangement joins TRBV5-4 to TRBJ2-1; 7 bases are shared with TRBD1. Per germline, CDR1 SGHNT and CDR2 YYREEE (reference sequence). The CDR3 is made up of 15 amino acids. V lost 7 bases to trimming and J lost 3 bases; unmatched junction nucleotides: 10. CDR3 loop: CASRTGASRYNEQFF. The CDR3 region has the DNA TGTGCCAGCCGAACAGGGGCTAGTCGCTACAATGAGCAGTTCTTC. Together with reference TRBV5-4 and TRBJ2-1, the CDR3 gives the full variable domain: ETGVTQSPTHLIKTRGQQVTLRCSSQSGHNTVSWYQQALGQGPQFIFQYYREEENGRGNFPPRFSGLQFPNYSSELNVNALELDDSALYLCASRTGASRYNEQFFGPGTRLTVL.

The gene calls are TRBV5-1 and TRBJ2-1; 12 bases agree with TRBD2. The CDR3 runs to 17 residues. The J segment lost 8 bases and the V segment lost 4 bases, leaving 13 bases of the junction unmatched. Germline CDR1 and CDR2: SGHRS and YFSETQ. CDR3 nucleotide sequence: TGCGCCAGCAGCGCCCGACTAGCGGGAGTGTCAATGGATGAGCAGTTCTTC. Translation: CASSARLAGVSMDEQFF.

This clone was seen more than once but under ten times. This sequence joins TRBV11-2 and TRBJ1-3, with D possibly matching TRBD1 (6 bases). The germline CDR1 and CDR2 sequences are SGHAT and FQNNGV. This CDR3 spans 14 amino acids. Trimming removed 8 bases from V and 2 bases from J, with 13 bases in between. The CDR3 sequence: CASARGGPGNTIYF. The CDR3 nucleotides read TGTGCCAGCGCGAGGGGGGGCCCTGGAAACACCATATATTTT.

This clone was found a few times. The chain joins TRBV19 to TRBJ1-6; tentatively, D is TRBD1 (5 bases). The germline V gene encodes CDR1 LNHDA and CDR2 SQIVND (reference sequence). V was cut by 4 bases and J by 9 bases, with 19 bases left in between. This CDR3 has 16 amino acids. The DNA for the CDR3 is TGTGCCAGTAGTAAAGGCGCGGGGTTCGGGGGTTCACCCCTCCACTTT. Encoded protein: CASSKGAGFGGSPLHF.

For the CDR3, the DNA is TGTGCCAGCAGCTTAGCTAGCGGGAGGGCCCTCGAGTACAATGAGCAGTTCTTC. As protein: CASSLASGRALEYNEQFF. The chain recombines TRBV7-8 with TRBJ2-1, with 11 positions matching TRBD2. The V gene's germline CDR1 is SGHVS and CDR2 FQNEAQ. The CDR3 is 18 amino acids. Losses at the gene ends were 0 bases for V and 4 bases for J; bases not matched to a gene: 8.

The CDR3 reads CASSAFIPRRGYEQYF. CDR3 DNA sequence: TGCGCCAGCAGCGCTTTTATCCCAAGGCGGGGATACGAGCAGTACTTC. The genes are TRBV4-3 and TRBJ2-7, with D perhaps TRBD2 (6 bases). Germline V lookup: CDR1 LGHNA, CDR2 YSLEER. The V end lost 5 bases, the J end lost 4 bases, and 21 bases lay between the germline ends. This CDR3 is built from 16 residues.

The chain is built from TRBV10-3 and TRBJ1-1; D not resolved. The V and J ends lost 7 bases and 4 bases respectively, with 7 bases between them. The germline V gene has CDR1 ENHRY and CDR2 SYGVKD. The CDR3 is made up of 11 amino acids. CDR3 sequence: CAIKTGTEAFF. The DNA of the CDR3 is TGTGCCATCAAAACTGGCACTGAAGCTTTCTTT.

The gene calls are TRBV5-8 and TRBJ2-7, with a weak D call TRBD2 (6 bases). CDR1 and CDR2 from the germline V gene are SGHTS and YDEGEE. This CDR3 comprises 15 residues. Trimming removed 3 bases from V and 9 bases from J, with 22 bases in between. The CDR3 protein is CASSSDGPSLGGQYF. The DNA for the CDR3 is TGTGCCAGCAGCTCGGACGGGCCAAGCCTCGGGGGGCAGTACTTC. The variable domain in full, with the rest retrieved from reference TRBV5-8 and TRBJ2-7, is EAGVTQSPTHLIKTRGQQATLRCSPISGHTSVYWYQQALGLGLQFLLWYDEGEERNRGNFPPRFSGRQFPNYSSELNVNALELEDSALYLCASSSDGPSLGGQYFGPGTRLTVT.

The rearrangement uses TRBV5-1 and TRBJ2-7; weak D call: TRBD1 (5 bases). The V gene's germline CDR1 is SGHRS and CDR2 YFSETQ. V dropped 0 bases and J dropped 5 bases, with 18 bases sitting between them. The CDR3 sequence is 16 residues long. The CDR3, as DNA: TGCGCCAGCAGCTTGGGGACACCCCGTTCTGGGGACGAGCAGTACTTC. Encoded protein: CASSLGTPRSGDEQYF.